The clone carrying this TCR beta chain was seen more than once but under ten times. The data were obtained in a study of identical twins. The V segment lost 3 bases and the J segment 7 bases; nucleotides outside the gene matches: 3. The CDR3 has 13 residues. Germline lookup yields CDR1 SGDLS and CDR2 YYNGEE. Unique molecular identifiers were present on the cDNA, and a universal primer site came from template switching. MiXCR was run by TCRdb on the 5' RACE reads, yielding one entry per CDR3 protein. The sample yields fewer than 800,000 distinct CDR3 sequences, about 7% seen once. These data were likewise used in another study, on yellow fever vaccine responses in identical twins.

V is TRBV9 and J is TRBJ2-2, with 7 nucleotides matching TRBD1. Source material: PBMCs. The sequence derives from a woman aged 18-30 years in good health. The CDR3 DNA reads TGTGCCAGCAGCGCCACAGGGGTCGGGGAGCTGTTTTTT. It translates to CASSATGVGELFF.